This entry lists 3 T cell receptor beta chains sequenced from one sample in a study of blood T cell repertoires in COVID-19. The repertoire was sequenced with immunoSEQ multiplex PCR; TCRdb's copy has only in-frame clones and lacks some. The sample yields tens of thousands of clones, 86% seen once. Sequenced input: peripheral blood. The receptor source for this set is a man aged 25-45 years with acute or convalescent COVID-19.

The chain links TRBV11-2 to TRBJ1-2; the match to TRBD1 covers 9 bases. Trimming removed 5 bases from V and 2 bases from J; junction bases left unmatched: 9. The CDR3 extends over 16 amino acids. CDR1 SGHAT and CDR2 FQNNGV come from the germline V gene. Here the CDR3 reads CASSLGQGVVNYGYTF. CDR3 sequence (DNA): TGTGCCAGCAGCCTGGGACAGGGAGTAGTAAACTATGGCTACACCTTC.

CDR3 nucleotides: TGTGCCAGCAGTTTATACGGGACAGGGAACTACGAGCAGTACGTC. This translates into CASSLYGTGNYEQYV. The J gene is TRBJ2-7, the V gene TRBV6-5; the match to TRBD1 covers 9 bases. There are 15 residues in the CDR3. CDR1 and CDR2 (germline): MNHEY, SVGAGI. Trimming removed 4 bases from V and 3 bases from J; junction bases left unmatched: 7.

The chain couples TRBV24-1 to TRBJ1-4; D ambiguous. Germline V gives CDR1 KGHDR, CDR2 SFDVKD. This CDR3 spans 14 amino acids. Trimming removed 8 bases from V and 8 bases from J, with 17 bases in between. This CDR3 reads CATIFRTKGEKLFF. The DNA of the CDR3 is TGTGCCACCATTTTCAGGACTAAGGGAGAAAAACTGTTTTTT.